One and the same sample provided the 30 T cell receptor beta chains below, sequenced in a study of OX40 agonist ivuxolimab in advanced cancers. This table comes from immunoSEQ multiplex PCR, and its TCRdb copy is limited to in-frame clones, with some not included. Of approximately 80,000 clones listed, around 90% are singletons. Sequences were derived from CD4+ or CD8+ T cells sorted from blood, sampled in a trial of the OX40 agonist ivuxolimab. The receptors were gathered from an adult with an advanced solid tumor such as melanoma, head and neck, liver or kidney cancer.

In DNA form, the CDR3 reads TGTGCCGGACGGACAGGGACCTACAATGAGCAGTTCTTC. Amino acid sequence: CAGRTGTYNEQFF. The genes are TRBV6-1 and TRBJ2-1, with TRBD1 matching over 8 bases. The V and J ends lost 11 bases and 2 bases, in that order; junction bases with no gene match: 5. CDR3 length: 13 residues. CDR1 is MNHNS, CDR2 SASEGT, per germline.

This chain uses TRBV7-2 with TRBJ2-3, with D possibly being TRBD2 (7 bases). This CDR3 spans 15 amino acids. V lost 1 base and J lost 6, with 14 bases in between. Germline V gene data show CDR1 as SGHTA and CDR2 as FQGNSA. CDR3 DNA: TGTGCCAGCAGCTTAGTGCGGGGGCCGGGGGATACGCAGTATTTT. This encodes CASSLVRGPGDTQYF.

This clone was counted a single time. The chain has TRBV5-1 and TRBJ1-2; D is unresolved. Germline V gives CDR1 SGHRS, CDR2 YFSETQ. V gave up 5 bases and J gave up 7 bases, with 18 bases separating them. The CDR3 extends over 14 amino acids. CDR3 protein: CASSGGGPSGGYTF. The CDR3 bases are TGCGCCAGCAGTGGAGGCGGTCCATCGGGTGGCTACACCTTC.

J is TRBJ2-7 and V is TRBV10-2, with 9 bases fitting TRBD2. Germline trimming cut 3 bases from V and 3 bases from J; bases unmatched to any gene: 6. This CDR3 has 15 residues. CDR1 and CDR2 (germline): WSHSY, SAAADI. The CDR3 nucleotides read TGCGCCAGCAGTGAAGGATCTAGCGGGGTCTACGAGCAGTACGTC. As protein: CASSEGSSGVYEQYV.

This clone was seen just once. The chain carries TRBV7-2 and TRBJ2-2; D is unclear. Per germline, CDR1 SGHTA and CDR2 FQGNSA. V dropped 7 bases and J dropped 1 base, with 13 bases sitting between them. This CDR3 region has 15 residues. The CDR3 sequence is CASTQSLQNTGELFF. The CDR3 region has the DNA TGTGCCAGCACCCAGAGCCTCCAGAACACCGGGGAGCTGTTTTTT.

The chain recombines TRBV4-2 with TRBJ1-1; TRBD1 is a possible D gene (6 bases). Germline lookup yields CDR1 LGHNA and CDR2 YNFKEQ. The V end was cut by 0 bases, the J end by 4 bases, with 12 bases between. The CDR3 length is 15 residues. CDR3 in DNA: TGTGCCAGCAGCCAAGAGGGCGCAGGGGTCACTGAAGCTTTCTTT. This translates into CASSQEGAGVTEAFF.

V is TRBV6-1 and J is TRBJ2-7; TRBD1 aligns across 7 bases. V was pared by 5 bases and J by 3 bases, with 4 bases of the junction left unmatched. This CDR3 is 13 amino acids long. Germline loops: CDR1 MNHNS, CDR2 SASEGT. The CDR3: CASSFGTVYEQYV. The CDR3 nucleotides are TGTGCCAGCAGTTTCGGGACAGTCTACGAGCAGTACGTC.

There are a few counts of this clone. The chain employs TRBV6-1 and TRBJ1-6, with D perhaps TRBD1 (5 bases). Trimming pared 4 bases from V and 5 bases from J, leaving 12 bases between. The CDR3 loop spans 15 amino acids. The germline CDR1 and CDR2 sequences are MNHNS and SASEGT. The CDR3 is CASSARQGDNSPLHF. CDR3 coding DNA: TGTGCCAGCAGTGCACGGCAGGGTGATAATTCACCCCTCCACTTT.

The chain couples TRBV10-3 to TRBJ2-1; D possibly corresponds to TRBD2 (5 bases). Germline V CDR1 and CDR2: ENHRY, SYGVKD. The CDR3 is 14 amino acids. Deletions cut 4 bases from V and 8 bases from J, with 15 bases between. The DNA of the CDR3 is TGTGCCATCAGTGCCTCTACTAGTTCCGATGAGCAGTTCTTC. It yields the protein CAISASTSSDEQFF.

CDR3 protein: CASSTDHTYNEQFF. The CDR3 DNA follows: TGCGCCAGCAGCACAGACCACACCTACAATGAGCAGTTCTTC. The chain joins TRBV5-1 to TRBJ2-1; no firm D call. Between the trimmed V and J ends, which lost 4 bases and 2 bases, there was a span of 10 bases. The CDR3 sequence is 14 residues long. Germline CDR1 reads SGHRS; CDR2 reads YFSETQ. The full variable domain, rest sourced from reference TRBV5-1 and TRBJ2-1, is KAGVTQTPRYLIKTRGQQVTLSCSPISGHRSVSWYQQTPGQGLQFLFEYFSETQRNKGNFPGRFSGRQFSNSRSEMNVSTLELGDSALYLCASSTDHTYNEQFFGPGTRLTVL.

The chain couples TRBV11-2 to TRBJ2-5; D perhaps matches TRBD1 (5 bases). Trimming cost V 4 bases and J 5 bases, with 17 bases left between them. CDR1 and CDR2 (germline): SGHAT, FQNNGV. This CDR3 spans 15 amino acids. CDR3 sequence (DNA): TGTGCCAGCAGCTCCCCAAGGGGCTTCGGCGAGACCCAGTACTTC. As protein: CASSSPRGFGETQYF.

The genes are TRBV2 and TRBJ1-2, with D perhaps matching TRBD1 (5 bases). V lost 6 bases and J lost 0, with 8 bases in between. Germline V gene lookup returns CDR1 SNHLY and CDR2 FYNNEI. The CDR3 consists of 13 residues. The CDR3 sequence: CASSRETNYGYTF. The CDR3 DNA sequence: TGTGCCAGCAGCAGGGAAACTAACTATGGCTACACCTTC.

V is TRBV6-1 and J is TRBJ2-5, with 8 positions matching TRBD2. This CDR3 spans 16 amino acids. Germline V CDR1 and CDR2: MNHNS, SASEGT. Trimming cost V 4 bases and J 1 base; bases outside gene matches: 8. CDR3 DNA: TGTGCCAGCAGTGTGGGTAGCGGGGTTACCCAAGAGACCCAGTACTTC. It yields the protein CASSVGSGVTQETQYF.

J is TRBJ1-3 and V is TRBV19; unclear D gene. The V end lost 5 bases, the J end lost 2 bases, and 10 bases lay between the germline ends. Germline CDR1 is LNHDA and CDR2 is SQIVND (reference sequence). The CDR3 has 14 residues. CDR3 sequence (DNA): TGTGCCAGTAGTGCCTCCGGAACTGGAAACACCATATATTTT. This sequence encodes CASSASGTGNTIYF. Based on the CDR3 plus reference TRBV19 and TRBJ1-3, the full variable domain is DGGITQSPKYLFRKEGQNVTLSCEQNLNHDAMYWYRQDPGQGLRLIYYSQIVNDFQKGDIAEGYSVSREKKESFPLTVTSAQKNPTAFYLCASSASGTGNTIYFGEGSWLTVV.

The rearrangement uses TRBV7-9 and TRBJ2-6, with D possibly matching TRBD1 (5 bases). This CDR3 spans 16 amino acids. Trimming removed 6 bases at V and 0 bases at J, with 12 bases between. CDR1 is SEHNR, CDR2 FQNEAQ, per germline (reference sequence). CDR3 bases: TGTGCCAGCAGGAAAATAGGGGTCTCTGGGGCCAACGTCCTGACTTTC. Translating it yields CASRKIGVSGANVLTF.

The chain combines TRBV14 with TRBJ2-1; 9 bases fit TRBD2. The CDR3 contains 15 residues. V was clipped by 1 base and J by 2 bases; unmatched bases: 0. Germline CDR1 is SGHDN and CDR2 is FVKESK. This CDR3 reads CASSQASGAYNEQFF. CDR3 DNA: TGTGCCAGCAGCCAAGCTAGCGGGGCCTACAATGAGCAGTTCTTC.

V usage is TRBV4-2 and J usage is TRBJ1-5; 9 nucleotides match TRBD1. CDR3 size: 15 residues. Germline V gives CDR1 LGHNA, CDR2 YNFKEQ. V shed 0 bases, J shed 5 bases, and the junction held 2 bases outside the gene matches. The CDR3 sequence: CASSQDGQGYQPQHF. The CDR3 nucleotides read TGTGCCAGCAGCCAAGATGGACAGGGGTATCAGCCCCAGCATTTT.

The sample holds one count of this clone. The CDR3 DNA follows: TGTGCCAGCAGCCTCCGTGGGACAGTCTCCTACAATGAGCAGTTCTTC. It specifies CASSLRGTVSYNEQFF. The chain couples TRBV16 to TRBJ2-1; 7 positions match TRBD1. The CDR3 spans 16 residues. V shed 4 bases and J 0 bases; nucleotides not matched to a gene: 6. Germline-derived CDR1 and CDR2 are KGHSY and FQNENV.

This chain links TRBV6-1 with TRBJ2-1; no firm D call. V lost 11 bases to trimming and J lost 2 bases, with 19 bases between them. The germline gives CDR1 MNHNS, CDR2 SASEGT. The CDR3 spans 15 residues. CDR3 loop: CAGIEQLLAYNEQFF. The DNA for the CDR3 is TGTGCCGGCATAGAGCAGCTACTCGCCTACAATGAGCAGTTCTTC.

The chain combines TRBV30 with TRBJ2-2; D remains ambiguous. Germline assignment: CDR1 GTSNPN and CDR2 SVGIG (reference sequence). There are 14 residues in the CDR3. V lost 8 bases to trimming and J lost 1 base, with 14 bases between them. The DNA for the CDR3 is TGTGCCGGCCCGAGGCTACAGAACACCGGGGAGCTGTTTTTT. Translated, it gives CAGPRLQNTGELFF.

The chain recombines TRBV28 with TRBJ1-1; TRBD1 might be the D (5 bases). The CDR3 totals 14 residues. The V end was cut by 3 bases, the J end by 0 bases, with 8 bases between. CDR1 is MDHEN and CDR2 is SYDVKM in the germline V gene. The CDR3 DNA reads TGTGCCAGCAGTTTTGTCAGGGTGAACACTGAAGCTTTCTTT. Protein product: CASSFVRVNTEAFF. The entire variable domain, with the rest obtained from reference TRBV28 and TRBJ1-1, is as follows: DVKVTQSSRYLVKRTGEKVFLECVQDMDHENMFWYRQDPGLGLRLIYFSYDVKMKEKGDIPEGYSVSREKKERFSLILESASTNQTSMYLCASSFVRVNTEAFFGQGTRLTVV.

The chain employs TRBV10-3 and TRBJ2-3, with D possibly matching TRBD1 (5 bases). The CDR3 has 14 residues. The V end was cut by 0 bases, the J end by 3 bases, with 7 bases between. Germline V gene data show CDR1 as ENHRY and CDR2 as SYGVKD. CDR3 sequence reads: CAISESSGTDTQYF. The CDR3 DNA sequence: TGTGCCATCAGTGAGTCTTCAGGGACAGATACGCAGTATTTT.

The genes are TRBV9 and TRBJ2-1; 7 positions match TRBD2. This CDR3 is built from 15 residues. V was pared by 1 base and J by 6 bases, with 7 bases of the junction left unmatched. Germline loops: CDR1 SGDLS, CDR2 YYNGEE. The CDR3 sequence is CASSVFDGGTNEQFF. In nucleotides, the CDR3 is TGTGCCAGCAGCGTATTCGACGGGGGGACCAATGAGCAGTTCTTC.

A few counts support this clone. The gene calls are TRBV10-2 and TRBJ1-1; no definite D call. The CDR3 sequence is 13 residues long. The V gene's germline CDR1 is WSHSY and CDR2 SAAADI. Deletions cut 7 bases from V and 0 bases from J, with 9 bases between. CDR3 bases: TGCGCCAGCAAGGGCAGAATGAACACTGAAGCTTTCTTT. Protein: CASKGRMNTEAFF.

The rearrangement uses TRBV2 and TRBJ2-3; 10 nucleotides agree with TRBD2. Germline V gene lookup returns CDR1 SNHLY and CDR2 FYNNEI. The V and J ends lost 7 bases and 6 bases, in that order; junction bases with no gene match: 10. The CDR3 consists of 15 residues. The CDR3, as DNA: TGTGCCAGCACGACCGGGACTAGCGAGACGGATACGCAGTATTTT. It codes for CASTTGTSETDTQYF.

Only a few counts were recorded for this clone. CDR3 coding DNA: TGTGCCACACAAGGAGCTGGTAATTCACCCCTCCACTTT. Residues: CATQGAGNSPLHF. The chain couples TRBV19 to TRBJ1-6; no clear D gene. Trimming took 10 bases from V and 6 from J, leaving 13 bases between them. The CDR3 extends over 13 amino acids. The germline V gene encodes CDR1 LNHDA and CDR2 SQIVND (reference sequence). Supplemented by reference TRBV19 and TRBJ1-6, the full variable domain reads DGGITQSPKYLFRKEGQNVTLSCEQNLNHDAMYWYRQDPGQGLRLIYYSQIVNDFQKGDIAEGYSVSREKKESFPLTVTSAQKNPTAFYLCATQGAGNSPLHFGNGTRLTVT.

J is TRBJ2-4 and V is TRBV5-1; D is possibly TRBD2 (5 bases). Germline values: CDR1 SGHRS, CDR2 YFSETQ. The CDR3 has 13 amino acids. With 0 bases removed from V and 5 bases from J, the gap between germline ends came to 6 bases. CDR3 nucleotides: TGCGCCAGCAGCTTGGTGGGAGAAAACATTCAGTACTTC. Translating it yields CASSLVGENIQYF.

The chain carries TRBV7-9 and TRBJ1-2; D ambiguous. This CDR3 contains 13 residues. Trimming shortened V by 1 base and J by 8 bases, and 11 bases separated the two germline ends. CDR1 SEHNR and CDR2 FQNEAQ come from the germline V gene (reference sequence). CDR3 bases: TGTGCCAGCAGCTTAGAAGGGAGTAGGGGCTACACCTTC. Translating gives CASSLEGSRGYTF. Full variable domain (missing parts from reference TRBV7-9 and TRBJ1-2): DTGVSQNPRHKITKRGQNVTFRCDPISEHNRLYWYRQTLGQGPEFLTYFQNEAQLEKSRLLSDRFSAERPKGSFSTLEIQRTEQGDSAMYLCASSLEGSRGYTFGSGTRLTVV.

J is TRBJ1-1 and V is TRBV5-1; D is unclear. Germline CDR1 and CDR2: SGHRS and YFSETQ. CDR3 length equals 13 residues. The V gene lost 1 base and the J gene lost 10 bases, with 14 bases spanning the gap. DNA of the CDR3: TGCGCCAGCAGCTTGAATAGTTTGGAACGAGCTTTCTTT. This sequence encodes CASSLNSLERAFF.

J is TRBJ2-1 and V is TRBV4-1; tentatively, D is TRBD1 (8 bases). V gave up 1 base and J gave up 10 bases, with 17 bases separating them. The CDR3 covers 15 residues. Germline V gives CDR1 MGHRA, CDR2 YSYEKL. The CDR3 is CASSQADRAAGEQFF. DNA for the CDR3: TGCGCCAGCAGCCAAGCGGACAGGGCAGCGGGGGAGCAGTTCTTC.